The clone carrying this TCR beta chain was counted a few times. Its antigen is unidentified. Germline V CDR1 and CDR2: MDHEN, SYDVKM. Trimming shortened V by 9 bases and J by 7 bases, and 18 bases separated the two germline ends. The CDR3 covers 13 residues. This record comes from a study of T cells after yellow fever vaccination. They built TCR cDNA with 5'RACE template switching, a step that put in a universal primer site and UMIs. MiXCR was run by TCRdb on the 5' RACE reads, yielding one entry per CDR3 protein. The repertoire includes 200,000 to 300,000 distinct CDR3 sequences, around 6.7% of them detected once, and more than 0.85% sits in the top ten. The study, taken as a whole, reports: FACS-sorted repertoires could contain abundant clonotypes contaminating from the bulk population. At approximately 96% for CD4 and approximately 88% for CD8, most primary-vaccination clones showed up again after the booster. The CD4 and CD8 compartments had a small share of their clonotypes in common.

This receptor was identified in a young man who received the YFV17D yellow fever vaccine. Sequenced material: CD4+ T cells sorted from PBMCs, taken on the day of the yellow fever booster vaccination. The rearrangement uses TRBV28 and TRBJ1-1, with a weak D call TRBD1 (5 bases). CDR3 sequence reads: CASLQSRVSEAFF. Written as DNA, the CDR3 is TGTGCCAGTCTTCAAAGCAGGGTCAGTGAAGCTTTCTTT.